These 9 T cell receptor beta chains came from one sample sequenced in a study of Ad26.COV2.S vaccination and SARS-CoV-2 variants (TCRdb year 2021). The protocol used for the library was the immunoSEQ multiplex PCR assay. Not all clones reach the TCRdb copy of this immuneACCESS table, which keeps in-frame sequences only. Checked studies attribute under half of the gap to unresolved V genes and leave the rest unexplained. The sample has about 350,000 clones on record, 70% to 90% of them singletons. The ten most abundant clones make up 3% to 4% of the sample. The label giving this sample's treatment or condition can be read as: approximately 18 received Ad26.COV2.S at low or high dose, single or two shots; about 5 received placebo; per-sample allocation not given. For vaccine and placebo recipients, repertoires were sequenced using samples collected on day 63 after the first injection. Sequencing used peripheral blood, obtained in a trial of Ad26.COV2.S vaccine versus placebo. These receptors were collected from a person aged 18-65 years who received the Ad26.COV2.S COVID-19 vaccine or a placebo.

The chain recombines TRBV9 with TRBJ2-5, with D unclear. The germline V gene encodes CDR1 SGDLS and CDR2 YYNGEE. The CDR3 contains 16 residues. The ends were cut back, 3 bases at V and 5 bases at J, with 20 bases in the middle. CDR3: CASSARREAPAETQYF. The CDR3 region has the DNA TGTGCCAGCAGCGCTCGCCGTGAGGCTCCGGCCGAGACCCAGTACTTC.

This clone is a singleton in its sample. The V call is TRBV4-1, the J call TRBJ2-1, with D possibly being TRBD2 (5 bases). CDR3 size: 13 residues. Germline V gives CDR1 MGHRA, CDR2 YSYEKL. V was clipped by 5 bases and J by 6 bases, with 11 bases between them. The CDR3 DNA is TGCGCCAGCAGCGCCCGCCTAGCCAATGAGCAGTTCTTC. Encoded protein: CASSARLANEQFF.

This clone is a singleton in its sample. The V call is TRBV27, the J call TRBJ2-7; 15 bases match TRBD2. V trimming: 1 base; J trimming: 2 bases; junction bases outside the gene matches: 6. This CDR3 has 18 amino acids. Looked up from germline, CDR1 is MNHEY and CDR2 is SMNVEV (reference sequence). The CDR3 sequence: CASSLYGTSGGTTYEQYF. The DNA of the CDR3 is TGTGCCAGCAGTTTATATGGGACTAGCGGGGGGACGACCTACGAGCAGTACTTC.

The CDR3 here is CASSFPGAYEQYF. Here the CDR3 DNA reads TGTGCCAGCAGCTTTCCAGGGGCCTACGAGCAGTACTTC. The rearrangement joins TRBV11-2 to TRBJ2-7; possible D gene TRBD1, 6 bases. The CDR3 loop spans 13 amino acids. V lost 3 bases to trimming and J lost 2 bases, with 8 bases between them. CDR1 is SGHAT and CDR2 is FQNNGV in the germline V gene. The whole variable domain, filled in from reference TRBV11-2 and TRBJ2-7, reads EAGVAQSPRYKIIEKRQSVAFWCNPISGHATLYWYQQILGQGPKLLIQFQNNGVVDDSQLPKDRFSAERLKGVDSTLKIQPAKLEDSAVYLCASSFPGAYEQYFGPGTRLTVT.

This chain uses TRBV25-1 with TRBJ1-3, with D unclear. V lost 6 bases and J lost 4, with 10 bases in between. Per germline, CDR1 MGHDK and CDR2 SYGVNS. The CDR3 sequence is 13 residues long. The CDR3 DNA sequence: TGTGCCAGCAGCCGGGCCTCCGGAAACACCATATATTTT. Translating gives CASSRASGNTIYF.

This clone was counted between two and nine times. The chain recombines TRBV4-1 with TRBJ1-2; TRBD1 agrees at 8 bases. This CDR3 contains 16 residues. V shed 0 bases and J 5 bases; nucleotides not matched to a gene: 8. The germline CDR1 and CDR2 sequences are MGHRA and YSYEKL. The DNA for the CDR3 is TGCGCCAGCAGCCAAGATCGGGGCAGGGGGCAATATGGCTACACCTTC. Its protein product is CASSQDRGRGQYGYTF.

This sequence joins TRBV7-2 and TRBJ2-7, with a tentative D call TRBD1 (6 bases). The CDR3 length is 15 residues. V was cut by 1 base and J by 1 base, with 11 bases left in between. The germline gives CDR1 SGHTA, CDR2 FQGNSA. DNA of the CDR3: TGTGCCAGCAGCTTAGTACAGGGTAGGTCCTACGAGCAGTACTTC. Its translation: CASSLVQGRSYEQYF.

On this clone: The junction departs from the called germline gene at one end, perhaps through a read error. The chain has TRBV6-5 and TRBJ1-2; D is unresolved. The length of the CDR3 is 13 residues. Germline V gene lookup returns CDR1 MNHEY and CDR2 SVGAGI. CDR3: CASSNSANYGYTF. Written as DNA, the CDR3 is TGTGCCAGCAGTAACTCTGCTAACTATGGCTACACCTTC.

The chain is built from TRBV28 and TRBJ2-1, with D possibly TRBD2 on 6 matching bases. Germline CDR1 is MDHEN and CDR2 is SYDVKM. V gave up 6 bases and J gave up 7 bases, with 19 bases separating them. The CDR3 sequence is 15 residues long. The CDR3 DNA follows: TGTGCCAGCAGCCCGGCCGGGGGAAGGAGAAATGAGCAGTTCTTC. Translated, it gives CASSPAGGRRNEQFF. Based on the CDR3 plus reference TRBV28 and TRBJ2-1, the full variable domain is DVKVTQSSRYLVKRTGEKVFLECVQDMDHENMFWYRQDPGLGLRLIYFSYDVKMKEKGDIPEGYSVSREKKERFSLILESASTNQTSMYLCASSPAGGRRNEQFFGPGTRLTVL.